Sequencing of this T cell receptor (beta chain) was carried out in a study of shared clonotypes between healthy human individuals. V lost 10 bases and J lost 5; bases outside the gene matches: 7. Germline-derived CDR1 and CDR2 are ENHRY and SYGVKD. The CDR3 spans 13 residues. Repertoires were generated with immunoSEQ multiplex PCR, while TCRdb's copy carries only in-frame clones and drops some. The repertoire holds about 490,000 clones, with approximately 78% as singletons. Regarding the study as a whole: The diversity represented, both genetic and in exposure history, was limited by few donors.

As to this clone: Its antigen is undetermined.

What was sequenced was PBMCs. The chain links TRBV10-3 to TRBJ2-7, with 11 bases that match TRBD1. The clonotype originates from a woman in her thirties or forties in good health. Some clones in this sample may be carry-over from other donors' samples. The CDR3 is CATGTGGIDEQYF. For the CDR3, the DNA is TGTGCCACCGGGACAGGGGGTATCGACGAGCAGTACTTC.